The 24 T cell receptor beta chains below come from one sample, sequenced in a study of PD-L1 blockade in urothelial cancer. The table came from immunoSEQ multiplex PCR; TCRdb's copy has only in-frame clones and leaves some out. The data contain about 43,000 clones, more than 70% of them singletons. The sample was PBMCs, taken around atezolizumab (anti-PD-L1) treatment. These receptors originate from a man aged 80 or over with urothelial cancer.

This clone was observed a single time. V gene TRBV19 combines with J gene TRBJ1-1; no clear D. V was trimmed by 10 bases and J by 0 bases, leaving 24 bases between them. In germline, CDR1 is LNHDA, CDR2 SQIVND (reference sequence). This CDR3 has 17 amino acids. This CDR3 reads CATTPLRGSSMNTEAFF. The CDR3 DNA follows: TGTGCCACTACTCCCCTTAGAGGCAGCTCAATGAACACTGAAGCTTTCTTT.

This clone was recorded only once. This chain joins TRBV28 and TRBJ2-3, with 7 positions matching TRBD1. In germline, CDR1 is MDHEN, CDR2 SYDVKM. CDR3 length: 14 residues. V lost 6 bases to trimming and J lost 5 bases; unmatched junction nucleotides: 8. In DNA form, the CDR3 reads TGTGCCAGCAGCACACAGGGGCTTGGAGATACGCAGTATTTT. Protein: CASSTQGLGDTQYF.

The rearrangement joins TRBV6-5 to TRBJ2-1; TRBD1 matches 7 bases. The CDR3 covers 15 residues. The V gene end was trimmed by 4 bases and the J gene end by 1 base; junction bases not matched to a gene: 4. The V gene's germline CDR1 is MNHEY and CDR2 SVGAGI. CDR3: CASSSQGFSYNEQFF. The CDR3, as DNA: TGTGCCAGCAGTTCACAGGGGTTTTCCTACAATGAGCAGTTCTTC.

The V call is TRBV23-1, the J call TRBJ1-1; 9 nucleotides align to TRBD1. TRBV23-1 is an ORF for which the function is uncertain. This CDR3 has 15 amino acids. V shed 6 bases and J 1 base; nucleotides not matched to a gene: 6. CDR3 coding DNA: TGCGCCAGCAGGGGGGGGACAGGGACGAACACTGAAGCTTTCTTT. It encodes CASRGGTGTNTEAFF.

The chain has TRBV6-1 and TRBJ1-2; TRBD1 agrees at 8 bases. Trimming removed 6 bases from V and 8 bases from J; junction bases left unmatched: 14. CDR1 and CDR2 from the germline V gene are MNHNS and SASEGT. This CDR3 region has 15 residues. Here the CDR3 DNA reads TGTGCCAGCAGGCAGAGAGAGGACAGGGTCTACGGCTACACCTTC. Translation: CASRQREDRVYGYTF.

The CDR3: CAIKTSGANEQFF. The CDR3 DNA reads as TGTGCCATCAAGACTAGCGGTGCCAATGAGCAGTTCTTC. The chain recombines TRBV10-3 with TRBJ2-1, with 9 bases fitting TRBD2. Germline lookup yields CDR1 ENHRY and CDR2 SYGVKD. The CDR3 covers 13 residues. The ends lost 7 bases at V and 6 bases at J; junction bases unmatched: 4.

The CDR3 DNA reads as TGTGCCAGCAGGGCAGGACAGGGGACCTACAATGAGCAGTTCTTC. It is translated as CASRAGQGTYNEQFF. The rearrangement joins TRBV27 to TRBJ2-1, with 9 bases aligning to TRBD1. Per the germline V gene, CDR1 is MNHEY and CDR2 is SMNVEV (reference sequence). The CDR3 totals 15 residues. J lost 2 bases, V lost 6 bases, and 5 bases had no gene match.

J is TRBJ2-3 and V is TRBV29-1, with D possibly matching TRBD2 (7 bases). The CDR3 loop spans 14 amino acids. The germline CDR1 and CDR2 sequences are SQVTM and ANQGSEA. Trimming removed 6 bases from V and 6 bases from J, with 19 bases in between. The CDR3 protein is CSVGGTPLGDTQYF. CDR3 sequence (DNA): TGCAGCGTGGGGGGGACACCCTTAGGGGATACGCAGTATTTT.

CDR3 bases: TGTGCCTGGAGTAAGGGATCCAGCGGGATTACCTACAATGAGCAGTTCTTC. Protein sequence: CAWSKGSSGITYNEQFF. The rearrangement joins TRBV30 to TRBJ2-1, with 7 positions matching TRBD2. CDR1 is GTSNPN, CDR2 SVGIG, per germline (reference sequence). The CDR3 covers 17 residues. V gave up 2 bases and J gave up 2 bases; unmatched junction bases: 12.

The chain recombines TRBV6-1 with TRBJ2-5; D is possibly TRBD2 (7 bases). Germline V gene lookup returns CDR1 MNHNS and CDR2 SASEGT. This CDR3 region has 15 residues. Trimming cost V 3 bases and J 4 bases, with 15 bases left between them. Here the CDR3 DNA reads TGTGCCAGCAGTGAGCGAAGGGGGGGCCCAGAGACCCAGTACTTC. Amino acid sequence: CASSERRGGPETQYF.

Concerning this clone itself: Other nucleotide sequences from this sample produce the same CDR3. J is TRBJ1-5 and V is TRBV7-6; the D gene is possibly TRBD1 (5 bases). Germline V gives CDR1 SGHVS, CDR2 FNYEAQ. V shed 0 bases and J shed 5 bases, with 5 bases lying between them. The CDR3 extends over 13 amino acids. CDR3 DNA: TGTGCCAGCAGCTTAGCAGGGGATCAGCCCCAGCATTTT. Amino acids: CASSLAGDQPQHF.

This chain links TRBV7-9 with TRBJ1-1; D possibly corresponds to TRBD1 (6 bases). V shed 4 bases and J shed 5 bases, with 11 bases lying between them. Germline V gives CDR1 SEHNR, CDR2 FQNEAQ (reference sequence). This CDR3 spans 13 amino acids. As DNA, the CDR3 is TGTGCCAGCAGCTCCGGGACAACGACTGAAGCTTTCTTT. Its protein is CASSSGTTTEAFF.

The CDR3 here is CASSPGTYEQYF. CDR3 DNA: TGTGCCAGCTCACCGGGGACTTACGAGCAGTACTTC. The chain has TRBV18 and TRBJ2-7, with D possibly matching TRBD2 (6 bases). Trimming took off 3 bases at V and 4 bases at J, with 7 bases between the two ends. This CDR3 comprises 12 residues. Germline V gene data show CDR1 as KGHSH and CDR2 as LQKENI. The variable domain in full, with the rest retrieved from reference TRBV18 and TRBJ2-7, is NAGVMQNPRHLVRRRGQEARLRCSPMKGHSHVYWYRQLPEEGLKFMVYLQKENIIDESGMPKERFSAEFPKEGPSILRIQQVVRGDSAAYFCASSPGTYEQYFGPGTRLTVT.

CDR3 residues: CASSARMGPRQYF. The CDR3 coding sequence is TGTGCCAGCAGTGCCCGTATGGGGCCGAGGCAGTATTTT. This chain uses TRBV27 with TRBJ2-3, with D maybe TRBD1 (5 bases). The CDR3 has 13 amino acids. Germline assignment: CDR1 MNHEY and CDR2 SMNVEV (reference sequence). V lost 5 bases and J 11 bases, leaving 17 bases between the germline ends.

The chain is built from TRBV5-6 and TRBJ1-2, with TRBD1 matching over 9 bases. Per the germline V gene, CDR1 is SGHDT and CDR2 is YYEEEE. The CDR3 totals 15 residues. The V and J ends lost 4 bases and 5 bases, in that order; junction bases with no gene match: 9. The CDR3 sequence: CASSTGDRVGYGYTF. The CDR3 DNA sequence: TGTGCCAGCAGCACAGGGGACAGGGTAGGATATGGCTACACCTTC.

This chain joins TRBV13 and TRBJ1-1; possibly TRBD1 for D (6 bases). Trimming took off 5 bases at V and 4 bases at J, with 14 bases between the two ends. CDR1 and CDR2 from the germline V gene are PRHDT and FYEKMQ (reference sequence). The length of the CDR3 is 14 residues. The CDR3 coding sequence is TGTGCCAGCAGCACCCCTACAGGGTCCACTGAAGCTTTCTTT. Its translation is CASSTPTGSTEAFF.

Comment on this clone: At one boundary the junction diverges from the germline segment, which might be a read error. The CDR3 coding sequence is TGTGCCAGCAGCTTAGGCAGGGGACCTCCTGTTTTC. It codes for CASSLGRGPPVF. This chain connects TRBV11-3 to TRBJ1-2; maybe TRBD1 (6 bases). The CDR3 loop spans 12 amino acids. The germline CDR1 and CDR2 sequences are SGHNT and YENEEA.

V and J are TRBV6-1 and TRBJ2-2; D may be TRBD2 (5 bases). CDR3 length: 16 residues. V lost 4 bases to trimming and J lost 0 bases, with 12 bases between them. The germline gives CDR1 MNHNS, CDR2 SASEGT. CDR3 in amino acids: CASSGQGGANTGELFF. For the CDR3, the DNA is TGTGCCAGCAGTGGCCAAGGAGGTGCGAACACCGGGGAGCTGTTTTTT.

The chain recombines TRBV6-5 with TRBJ2-2; D gene uncertain. Germline CDR1 MNHEY, CDR2 SVGAGI. The V end was cut by 1 base, the J end by 0 bases, with 9 bases between. The CDR3 sequence is 16 residues long. The CDR3 region is CASSYYLEANTGELFF. The CDR3 nucleotides read TGTGCCAGCAGTTACTACTTAGAAGCGAACACCGGGGAGCTGTTTTTT.

The rearrangement uses TRBV5-1 and TRBJ2-7; D is undetermined. In germline, CDR1 is SGHRS, CDR2 YFSETQ. This CDR3 has 14 amino acids. V was pared by 3 bases and J by 6 bases, with 16 bases between. As DNA, the CDR3 is TGCGCCAGCAGCTCGGCCGGGTTCCAGTCCGAGCAGTACTTC. Amino acid sequence: CASSSAGFQSEQYF.

Only one count was recorded for this clone. The rearrangement uses TRBV5-4 and TRBJ2-3, with TRBD1 matching over 9 bases. The CDR3 is 14 amino acids. Germline values: CDR1 SGHNT, CDR2 YYREEE (reference sequence). The V and J ends lost 5 bases and 3 bases, in that order; junction bases with no gene match: 4. The CDR3 protein is CASSRDRATDTQYF. Written as DNA, the CDR3 is TGTGCCAGCAGTAGGGACAGGGCAACAGATACGCAGTATTTT.

The chain employs TRBV5-1 and TRBJ1-3; D not certain. Germline CDR1 and CDR2: SGHRS and YFSETQ. V lost 4 bases and J lost 0, with 11 bases in between. This CDR3 spans 15 amino acids. The CDR3 loop is CASSAEDHSGNTIYF. The CDR3 DNA reads as TGCGCCAGCAGCGCGGAAGATCACTCTGGAAACACCATATATTTT.

This clone is a singleton in its sample. The chain combines TRBV10-3 with TRBJ1-1; D is perhaps TRBD1 (5 bases). Germline CDR1 is ENHRY and CDR2 is SYGVKD. V was cut by 5 bases and J by 1 base, with 11 bases left in between. CDR3 size: 14 residues. This chain's CDR3 is CAISPNQGNTEAFF. CDR3 coding DNA: TGTGCCATCAGTCCTAATCAGGGGAACACTGAAGCTTTCTTT.

This sequence joins TRBV4-3 and TRBJ2-1, with TRBD2 as a possible D gene (6 bases). The CDR3 is 16 residues long. CDR1 and CDR2 from the germline V gene are LGHNA and YSLEER. V shed 2 bases and J shed 1 base, with 12 bases lying between them. This chain's CDR3 is CASSQLRAGSYNEQFF. The CDR3 region has the DNA TGCGCCAGCAGCCAATTGAGGGCGGGATCCTACAATGAGCAGTTCTTC.